This TCR beta chain was captured by sequencing in a study of T cells in Graves' hyperthyroidism and ophthalmopathy. Study background: Initial diagnosis, before any treatment, was when peripheral blood was collected.

This clonotype showed up many times. Its antigen remains unknown. The source material, RNA transcripts, was used to amplify TCR beta CDR3 regions. TCR CDR3 regions were first amplified by RT-PCR with HTBI primers. TCRdb independently ran MiXCR on the multiplex PCR reads; one entry per CDR3 protein. The sample consists of hundreds of thousands of distinct CDR3 sequences, about a fifth of them appearing once. Study-level points and caveats: Ophthalmopathy and stable hyperthyroidism were separated by a 13 V-J model.

The germline V gene encodes CDR1 SGHAT and CDR2 FQNNGV. The CDR3 has 12 residues. V lost 5 bases and J lost 5, with 6 bases in between. The study based diagnoses on clinical symptoms, serum thyroxine and TRAb, thyroid ultrasound and orbital computed tomography. The specimen was blood. V and J are TRBV11-2 and TRBJ2-2, with no clear D. This sequence originates from a woman between 18 and 29 years old with Graves' hyperthyroidism. CDR3 nucleotide sequence: TGTGCCAGCAGCGAGGAGACCGGGGAGCTGTTTTTT. As protein: CASSEETGELFF.